Listed here are 23 T cell receptor beta chains from one sample, sequenced in a study of cytomegalovirus exposure and HLA in healthy donors. Primers included in the PCR were 60 Vbeta and 13 Jbeta primers. Produced via immunoSEQ multiplex PCR; TCRdb's table is partial and in-frame only. The sample consists of over 100,000 clones, approximately 71% of them appearing once. The sample taken for sequencing was PBMCs. The receptors come from a woman in her 70s in good health and CMV-seropositive.

This rearrangement joins TRBV10-2 to TRBJ2-2; 8 bases agree with TRBD2. V trimming: 4 bases; J trimming: 2 bases; junction bases outside the gene matches: 3. Germline V gene data show CDR1 as WSHSY and CDR2 as SAAADI. The CDR3 runs to 15 residues. The CDR3 nucleotides are TGCGCCAGCAGTGGTAGCGGGAAAAACACCGGGGAGCTGTTTTTT. Encoded protein: CASSGSGKNTGELFF.

This rearrangement joins TRBV6-5 to TRBJ1-3; no firm D call. The CDR3 loop spans 14 amino acids. V lost 5 bases to trimming and J lost 0 bases, with 8 bases between them. Germline loops: CDR1 MNHEY, CDR2 SVGAGI. CDR3 residues: CASSTRFSGNTIYF. CDR3 nucleotide sequence: TGTGCCAGCAGTACACGTTTCTCTGGAAACACCATATATTTT.

This rearrangement joins TRBV7-8 to TRBJ2-2; TRBD1 might be the D (6 bases). The CDR3 has 15 amino acids. Germline CDR1 is SGHVS and CDR2 is FQNEAQ. The germline V and J ends were trimmed by 2 bases and 5 bases, with 12 bases remaining between them. DNA for the CDR3: TGTGCCAGCAGCTTAATCTGGGGGCAAACCGGGGAGCTGTTTTTT. Translation: CASSLIWGQTGELFF.

V is TRBV27 and J is TRBJ2-1, with 7 nucleotides matching TRBD2. The CDR3 spans 15 residues. Germline loops: CDR1 MNHEY, CDR2 SMNVEV (reference sequence). With V trimmed by 3 bases and J by 2 bases, 4 bases remained unmatched. The DNA of the CDR3 is TGTGCCAGCAGTTTGACTAGCAGCCCCTACAATGAGCAGTTCTTC. This sequence encodes CASSLTSSPYNEQFF.

The chain links TRBV2 to TRBJ2-6; D might be TRBD1 (7 bases). This CDR3 is 15 amino acids long. Trimming cost V 10 bases and J 2 bases, with 15 bases left between them. Germline V CDR1 and CDR2: SNHLY, FYNNEI. CDR3 amino acids: CATSGGWTGANVLTF. Written as DNA, the CDR3 is TGTGCCACCTCAGGGGGGTGGACTGGGGCCAACGTCCTGACTTTC.

This chain joins TRBV7-9 and TRBJ2-1; D is undetermined. With 5 bases removed from V and 9 bases from J, the gap between germline ends came to 14 bases. This CDR3 spans 13 amino acids. Germline V CDR1 and CDR2: SEHNR, FQNEAQ (reference sequence). The CDR3 sequence: CASSPITLVEQFF. CDR3 nucleotide sequence: TGTGCCAGCAGCCCTATAACGCTCGTTGAGCAGTTCTTC.

CDR3 protein: CASSPVNSPLHF. The CDR3 DNA reads TGTGCCAGCAGTCCCGTTAATTCACCCCTCCACTTT. This sequence joins TRBV6-5 and TRBJ1-6; D gene uncertain. Germline V CDR1 and CDR2: MNHEY, SVGAGI. V dropped 5 bases and J dropped 6 bases, with 5 bases sitting between them. The CDR3 is 12 residues long.

This clone was counted only a few times. The chain uses TRBV30 and TRBJ1-4, with D hard to call. The CDR3 extends over 12 amino acids. Germline CDR1 GTSNPN, CDR2 SVGIG (reference sequence). Deletions cut 3 bases from V and 8 bases from J, with 10 bases between. The CDR3 sequence is CAWSLAVEKLFF. CDR3 nucleotide sequence: TGTGCCTGGAGCCTGGCGGTCGAAAAACTGTTTTTT. Full variable domain (rest looked up from reference TRBV30 and TRBJ1-4): SQTIHQWPATLVQPVGSPLSLECTVEGTSNPNLYWYRQAAGRGLQLLFYSVGIGQISSEVPQNLSASRPQDRQFILSSKKLLLSDSGFYLCAWSLAVEKLFFGSGTQLSVL.

V usage is TRBV5-1 and J usage is TRBJ1-1; no clear D gene. The length of the CDR3 is 12 residues. V lost 3 bases and J 1 base, leaving 4 bases between the germline ends. Germline V gives CDR1 SGHRS, CDR2 YFSETQ. CDR3 region: CASSSGNTEAFF. The CDR3 DNA reads as TGCGCCAGCAGCTCCGGGAACACTGAAGCTTTCTTT.

J is TRBJ1-2 and V is TRBV27, with 10 nucleotides matching TRBD1. Germline V gene lookup returns CDR1 MNHEY and CDR2 SMNVEV (reference sequence). V shed 5 bases, J shed 8 bases, and the junction held 11 bases outside the gene matches. The length of the CDR3 is 15 residues. CDR3 sequence (DNA): TGTGCCAGCAGTCTAGCCAGACAGGGGGCGAAGGGCTACACCTTC. It codes for CASSLARQGAKGYTF.

The chain has TRBV25-1 and TRBJ2-7, with 9 bases that match TRBD2. Germline CDR1 MGHDK, CDR2 SYGVNS. This CDR3 region has 14 residues. The junction had 2 bases not matched to a gene; V was cut back by 3 bases and J by 2 bases. CDR3 loop: CASSEGGGAYEQYF. In DNA form, the CDR3 reads TGTGCCAGCAGTGAGGGCGGGGGGGCCTACGAGCAGTACTTC.

This clone was seen more than once but under ten times. This chain connects TRBV11-2 to TRBJ2-2; the match to TRBD1 covers 10 bases. After removal of 3 bases from V and 5 bases from J, the junction contained 3 bases not matched to a gene. CDR1 and CDR2 (germline): SGHAT, FQNNGV. The CDR3 consists of 15 residues. The CDR3 here is CASSFRDRGTGELFF. DNA for the CDR3: TGTGCCAGCAGCTTCCGGGACAGGGGTACCGGGGAGCTGTTTTTT. Based on the CDR3 plus reference TRBV11-2 and TRBJ2-2, the full variable domain is EAGVAQSPRYKIIEKRQSVAFWCNPISGHATLYWYQQILGQGPKLLIQFQNNGVVDDSQLPKDRFSAERLKGVDSTLKIQPAKLEDSAVYLCASSFRDRGTGELFFGEGSRLTVL.

V and J are TRBV6-5 and TRBJ2-1; D not resolved. Trimming removed 4 bases from V and 1 base from J, with 14 bases in between. This CDR3 is 16 amino acids long. Per germline, CDR1 MNHEY and CDR2 SVGAGI. The chain's CDR3 is CASSSEQALSYNEQFF. For the CDR3, the DNA is TGTGCCAGCAGTTCCGAGCAGGCTCTTTCCTACAATGAGCAGTTCTTC.

This rearrangement joins TRBV6-5 to TRBJ1-6, with D possibly being TRBD1 (6 bases). Between the trimmed V and J ends, which lost 4 bases and 4 bases, there was a span of 11 bases. The CDR3 runs 15 residues. Germline CDR1 and CDR2: MNHEY and SVGAGI. The CDR3 bases are TGTGCCAGCAGTTCGAAAGGACAGTATAATTCACCCCTCCACTTT. Translated: CASSSKGQYNSPLHF.

This clone was detected only a few times. V and J are TRBV18 and TRBJ1-3; D is unresolved. V was trimmed by 0 bases and J by 8 bases, leaving 8 bases between them. The CDR3 is made up of 13 amino acids. Germline loops: CDR1 KGHSH, CDR2 LQKENI. The CDR3 coding sequence is TGTGCCAGCTCACCACCTGTGAGGGACACCATATATTTT. This encodes CASSPPVRDTIYF.

This clone has only one observation. The CDR3 sequence: CAIRDSPAKNIQYF. The CDR3 coding sequence is TGTGCCATCCGGGACTCCCCCGCCAAAAACATTCAGTACTTC. This chain links TRBV10-3 with TRBJ2-4; tentatively, D is TRBD2 (6 bases). The CDR3 extends over 14 amino acids. V was cut by 8 bases and J by 1 base, with 12 bases left in between. Germline V lookup: CDR1 ENHRY, CDR2 SYGVKD.

V usage is TRBV5-1 and J usage is TRBJ2-7; 10 positions match TRBD1. Germline V lookup: CDR1 SGHRS, CDR2 YFSETQ. This CDR3 contains 19 residues. V shed 0 bases, J shed 0 bases, and the junction held 12 bases outside the gene matches. The CDR3, as DNA: TGCGCCAGCAGCTTGGAAGCGGGACAGGGGACCCCAAGCTCCTACGAGCAGTACTTC. Residues: CASSLEAGQGTPSSYEQYF.

This clone was found once. The chain recombines TRBV5-6 with TRBJ1-1; D gene ambiguous. CDR1 SGHDT and CDR2 YYEEEE come from the germline V gene. Between the trimmed V and J ends, which lost 3 bases and 0 bases, there was a span of 12 bases. The CDR3 runs 15 residues. The CDR3: CASSSTQRMNTEAFF. The CDR3 region has the DNA TGTGCCAGCAGCTCAACACAAAGAATGAACACTGAAGCTTTCTTT.

The sample holds one count of this clone. This chain links TRBV10-3 with TRBJ1-4; 9 positions agree with TRBD1. The CDR3 extends over 12 amino acids. V lost 8 bases to trimming and J lost 8 bases; unmatched junction nucleotides: 3. Germline V gene lookup returns CDR1 ENHRY and CDR2 SYGVKD. CDR3 amino acids: CAIGQGREKLFF. CDR3 in DNA: TGTGCCATCGGACAGGGGCGGGAAAAACTGTTTTTT.

CDR3 in DNA: TGCGCCAGCAGCCAAGATCACCCACTAGCGGGGGCGGTGAGAGATACGCAGTATTTT. As protein: CASSQDHPLAGAVRDTQYF. The chain has TRBV4-1 and TRBJ2-3; 11 bases match TRBD2. Trimming took 0 bases from V and 5 from J; bases not matched to a gene: 13. CDR1 MGHRA and CDR2 YSYEKL come from the germline V gene. The CDR3 is 19 residues long.

The V and J genes are TRBV14 and TRBJ2-7, with D possibly TRBD2 on 6 matching bases. V lost 5 bases and J 0 bases, leaving 11 bases between the germline ends. The CDR3 covers 14 residues. CDR1 is SGHDN, CDR2 FVKESK, per germline. The CDR3 loop reads CASSGGTDSYEQYF. The CDR3 DNA reads TGTGCCAGCAGCGGCGGGACTGACTCCTACGAGCAGTACTTC.

This chain links TRBV7-6 with TRBJ2-2, with 9 nucleotides matching TRBD2. The germline gives CDR1 SGHVS, CDR2 FNYEAQ. The V segment lost 4 bases and the J segment 5 bases; nucleotides outside the gene matches: 11. This CDR3 contains 17 residues. The CDR3 is CASSSRLAEGITGELFF. The CDR3 DNA is TGTGCCAGCAGCTCCAGACTAGCGGAGGGAATTACCGGGGAGCTGTTTTTT.

The chain is built from TRBV10-3 and TRBJ2-5, with TRBD2 identical over 11 bases. With 0 bases clipped from V and 4 bases from J, the junction kept 1 base outside the gene matches. Looked up from germline, CDR1 is ENHRY and CDR2 is SYGVKD. The CDR3 spans 15 residues. The CDR3 DNA follows: TGTGCCATCAGTGAGTCAGGGACTAGCGGAGAGACCCAGTACTTC. This sequence encodes CAISESGTSGETQYF.